This TCR beta chain was sequenced during a study of post-analysis software for immune sequencing data. About the study: Courses of disease covered relapsing-remitting, secondary progressive and progressive-relapsing multiple sclerosis.

Turning to this clonotype: What it recognizes is unknown.

This CDR3 has 15 amino acids. CDR1 is DFQATT, CDR2 SNEGSKA, per germline (reference sequence). The trim removed 1 base at V and 5 bases at J, leaving 10 bases unmatched. Notes on the study in general: Compared with controls, patients had more of about 5 TRBV segments, including TRBV5-6, TRBV5-1 and TRBV20-1.

Researchers reported that TCR beta cDNA libraries carried unique molecular identifiers. The yield from roughly 1 to 10 million T cells was roughly 0.5 million cDNA molecules in total. TCRdb analysed the PCR reads with MiXCR anew, one entry per CDR3 protein. The repertoire has 750,000 to 950,000 distinct CDR3 sequences, 53% of them found once; the top ten carry approximately 4.4%. The receptor's source is a girl aged 5-17 years with multiple sclerosis. This chain connects TRBV20-1 to TRBJ2-5, with TRBD2 matching over 7 bases. The sequencing input was blood. The CDR3, as DNA: TGCAGTGCTAGAGGAGGGTCTAGCGGCATGGAGACCCAGTACTTC. Protein: CSARGGSSGMETQYF.